This note documents a single T cell receptor (beta chain) sequence. The data are from a study of technical replicates of blood from a few donors. Germline lookup yields CDR1 MRHNA and CDR2 SNTAGT. The CDR3 length is 15 residues. Trimming pared 4 bases from V and 1 base from J, leaving 11 bases between. Assay: immunoSEQ multiplex PCR; the TCRdb copy retains only in-frame clones and omits some. The repertoire consists of roughly 79,000 clones, with nearly 97% occurring once and the leading ten covering roughly 0.4%. The sequencing input was T cells isolated from PBMCs. The receptor comes from a human donor in good health. The chain links TRBV6-4 to TRBJ2-4, with a tentative D call TRBD1 (5 bases). CDR3 bases: TGTGCCAGCAGTGCCGACAGTCCGGCCAAAAACATTCAGTACTTC. This encodes CASSADSPAKNIQYF.